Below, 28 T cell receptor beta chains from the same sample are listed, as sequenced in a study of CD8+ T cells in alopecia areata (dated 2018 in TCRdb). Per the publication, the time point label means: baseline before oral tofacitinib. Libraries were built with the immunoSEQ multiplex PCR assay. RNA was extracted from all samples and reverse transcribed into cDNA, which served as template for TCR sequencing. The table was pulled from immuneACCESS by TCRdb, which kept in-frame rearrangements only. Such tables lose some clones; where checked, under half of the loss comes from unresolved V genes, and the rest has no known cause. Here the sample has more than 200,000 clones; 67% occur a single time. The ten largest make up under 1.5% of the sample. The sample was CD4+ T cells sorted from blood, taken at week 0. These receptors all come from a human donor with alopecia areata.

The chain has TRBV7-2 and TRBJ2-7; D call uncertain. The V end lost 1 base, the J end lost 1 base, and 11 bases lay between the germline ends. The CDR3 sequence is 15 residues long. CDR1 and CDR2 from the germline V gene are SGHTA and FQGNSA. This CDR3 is CASSLEGFSSYEQYF. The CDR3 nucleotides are TGTGCCAGCAGCTTAGAGGGTTTTTCGTCCTACGAGCAGTACTTC.

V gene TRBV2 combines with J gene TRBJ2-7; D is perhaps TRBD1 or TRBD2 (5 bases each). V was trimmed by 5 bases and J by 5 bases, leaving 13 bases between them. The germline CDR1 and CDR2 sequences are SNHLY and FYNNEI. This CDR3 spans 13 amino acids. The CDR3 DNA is TGTGCCAGCAGTTTGACGGGGCGGGACGAGCAGTACTTC. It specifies CASSLTGRDEQYF.

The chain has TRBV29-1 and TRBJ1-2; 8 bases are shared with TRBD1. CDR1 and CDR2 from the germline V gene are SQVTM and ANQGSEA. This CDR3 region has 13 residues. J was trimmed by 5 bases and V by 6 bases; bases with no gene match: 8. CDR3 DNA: TGCAGCGTGAGTGGACAGGGCCAATATGGCTACACCTTC. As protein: CSVSGQGQYGYTF.

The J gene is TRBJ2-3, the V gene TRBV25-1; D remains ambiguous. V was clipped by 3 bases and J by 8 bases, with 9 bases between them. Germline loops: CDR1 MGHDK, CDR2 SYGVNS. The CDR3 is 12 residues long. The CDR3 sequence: CASSDPLGTQYF. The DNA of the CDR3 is TGTGCCAGCAGTGACCCTTTAGGTACGCAGTATTTT.

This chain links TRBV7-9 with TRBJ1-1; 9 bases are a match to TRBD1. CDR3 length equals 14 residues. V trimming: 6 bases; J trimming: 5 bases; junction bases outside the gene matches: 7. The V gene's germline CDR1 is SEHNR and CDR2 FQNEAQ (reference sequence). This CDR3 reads CASRRTGGETEAFF. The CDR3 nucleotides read TGTGCCAGCAGAAGAACAGGGGGCGAAACTGAAGCTTTCTTT.

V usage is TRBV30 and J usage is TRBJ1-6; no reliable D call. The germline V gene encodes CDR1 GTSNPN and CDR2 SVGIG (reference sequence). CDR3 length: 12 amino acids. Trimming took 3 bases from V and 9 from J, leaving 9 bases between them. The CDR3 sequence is CAWSGLGSPLHF. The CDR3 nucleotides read TGTGCCTGGAGCGGCTTGGGTTCACCCCTCCACTTT.

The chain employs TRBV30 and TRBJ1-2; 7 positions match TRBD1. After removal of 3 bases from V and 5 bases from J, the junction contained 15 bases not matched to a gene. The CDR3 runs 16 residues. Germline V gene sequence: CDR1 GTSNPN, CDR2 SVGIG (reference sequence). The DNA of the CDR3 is TGTGCCTGGAGGTACGGAGGCGGGACAGCGTTATATGGCTACACCTTC. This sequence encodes CAWRYGGGTALYGYTF. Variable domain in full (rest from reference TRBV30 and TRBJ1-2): SQTIHQWPATLVQPVGSPLSLECTVEGTSNPNLYWYRQAAGRGLQLLFYSVGIGQISSEVPQNLSASRPQDRQFILSSKKLLLSDSGFYLCAWRYGGGTALYGYTFGSGTRLTVV.

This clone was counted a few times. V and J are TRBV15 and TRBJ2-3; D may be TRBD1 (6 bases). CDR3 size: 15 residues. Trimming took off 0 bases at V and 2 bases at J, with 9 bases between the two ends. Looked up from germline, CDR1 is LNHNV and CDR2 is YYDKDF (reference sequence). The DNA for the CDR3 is TGTGCCACCAGCAGAGATCAGGGGAACACAGATACGCAGTATTTT. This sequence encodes CATSRDQGNTDTQYF.

The CDR3 reads CATSQDPLGGQPQHF. The CDR3 nucleotides read TGTGCCACCAGCCAAGACCCACTAGGAGGTCAGCCCCAGCATTTT. The chain is built from TRBV15 and TRBJ1-5; D is unclear. The V end was cut by 5 bases, the J end by 6 bases, with 17 bases between. There are 15 residues in the CDR3. CDR1 LNHNV and CDR2 YYDKDF come from the germline V gene (reference sequence).

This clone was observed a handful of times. CDR3 DNA: TGTGCCAGCAGCCCCTTTGGGGCAGACGCTGAAGCTTTCTTT. As protein: CASSPFGADAEAFF. This chain connects TRBV7-9 to TRBJ1-1; the D gene is possibly TRBD1 (5 bases). The germline V gene has CDR1 SEHNR and CDR2 FQNEAQ (reference sequence). CDR3 size: 14 residues. V was pared by 5 bases and J by 6 bases, with 16 bases between.

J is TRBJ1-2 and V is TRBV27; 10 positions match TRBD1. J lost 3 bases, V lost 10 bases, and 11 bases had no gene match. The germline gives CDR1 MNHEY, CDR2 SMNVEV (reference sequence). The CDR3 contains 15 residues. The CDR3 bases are TGTGCCACCAGCCCTTTGACAGGGGGCGACTATGGCTACACCTTC. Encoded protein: CATSPLTGGDYGYTF.

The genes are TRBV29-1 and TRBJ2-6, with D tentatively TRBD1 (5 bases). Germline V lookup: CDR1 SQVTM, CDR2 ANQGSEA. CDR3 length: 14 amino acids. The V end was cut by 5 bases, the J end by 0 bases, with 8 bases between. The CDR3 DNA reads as TGCAGCGTTACAGGTTACTCTGGGGCCAACGTCCTGACTTTC. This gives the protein CSVTGYSGANVLTF. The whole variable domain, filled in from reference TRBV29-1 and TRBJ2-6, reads SAVISQKPSRDICQRGTSLTIQCQVDSQVTMMFWYRQQPGQSLTLIATANQGSEATYESGFVIDKFPISRPNLTFSTLTVSNMSPEDSSIYLCSVTGYSGANVLTFGAGSRLTVL.

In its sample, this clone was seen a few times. The CDR3 DNA follows: TGTGCCAGCTCACCGGACAGGGCAAATCAGCCCCAGCATTTT. Encoded protein: CASSPDRANQPQHF. The genes are TRBV18 and TRBJ1-5; 8 nucleotides match TRBD1. V lost 3 bases and J lost 4; bases outside the gene matches: 2. This CDR3 has 14 residues. Germline V gene lookup returns CDR1 KGHSH and CDR2 LQKENI.

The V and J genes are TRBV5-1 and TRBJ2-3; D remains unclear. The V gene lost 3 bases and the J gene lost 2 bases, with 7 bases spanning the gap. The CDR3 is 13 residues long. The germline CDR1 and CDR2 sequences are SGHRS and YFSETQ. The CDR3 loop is CASSSQYTDTQYF. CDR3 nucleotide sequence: TGCGCCAGCAGCTCCCAATACACAGATACGCAGTATTTT.

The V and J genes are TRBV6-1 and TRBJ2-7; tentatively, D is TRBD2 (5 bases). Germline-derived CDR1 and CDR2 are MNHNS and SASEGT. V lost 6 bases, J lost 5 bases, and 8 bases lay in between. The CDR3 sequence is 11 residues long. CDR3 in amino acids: CASRDWDEQYF. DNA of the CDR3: TGTGCCAGCAGGGACTGGGACGAGCAGTACTTC.

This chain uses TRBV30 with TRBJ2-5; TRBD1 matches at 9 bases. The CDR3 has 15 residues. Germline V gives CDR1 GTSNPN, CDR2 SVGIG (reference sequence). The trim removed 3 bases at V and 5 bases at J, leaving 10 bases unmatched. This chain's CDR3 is CAWSVITGGGETQYF. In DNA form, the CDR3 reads TGTGCCTGGAGCGTAATCACAGGGGGCGGGGAGACCCAGTACTTC.

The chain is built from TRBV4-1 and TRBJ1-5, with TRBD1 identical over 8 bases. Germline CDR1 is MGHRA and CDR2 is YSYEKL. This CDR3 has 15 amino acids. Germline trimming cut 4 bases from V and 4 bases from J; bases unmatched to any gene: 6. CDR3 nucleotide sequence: TGCGCCAGCAGCCTCGACAGGGGTCTTAATCAGCCCCAGCATTTT. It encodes CASSLDRGLNQPQHF.

The CDR3 region is CAYSSTGLYGYTF. CDR3 DNA sequence: TGTGCCTACTCATCGACAGGACTCTATGGCTACACCTTC. The chain has TRBV30 and TRBJ1-2, with a tentative D call TRBD1 (6 bases). CDR3 size: 13 residues. V was clipped by 7 bases and J by 4 bases, with 16 bases between them. Germline V gene data show CDR1 as GTSNPN and CDR2 as SVGIG (reference sequence).

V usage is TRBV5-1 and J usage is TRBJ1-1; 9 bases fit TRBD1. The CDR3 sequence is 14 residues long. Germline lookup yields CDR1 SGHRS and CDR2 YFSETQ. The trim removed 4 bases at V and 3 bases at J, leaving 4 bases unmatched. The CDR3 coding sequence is TGCGCCAGCAGCGAAGGGACAGGGCACACTGAAGCTTTCTTT. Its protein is CASSEGTGHTEAFF.

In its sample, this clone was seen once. CDR3 in DNA: TGCGCCAGCAGCCAAGTACGTGATGAGCAGTTCTTC. Encoded protein: CASSQVRDEQFF. This chain connects TRBV4-1 to TRBJ2-1; no clear D. This CDR3 has 12 residues. Germline values: CDR1 MGHRA, CDR2 YSYEKL. The V end lost 1 base, the J end lost 8 bases, and 6 bases lay between the germline ends.

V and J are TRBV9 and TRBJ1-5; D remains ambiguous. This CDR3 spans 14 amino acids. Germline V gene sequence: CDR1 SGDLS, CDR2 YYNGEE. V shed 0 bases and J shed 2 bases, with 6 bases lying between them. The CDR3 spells CASSVDDGNQPQHF. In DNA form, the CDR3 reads TGTGCCAGCAGCGTAGACGATGGCAATCAGCCCCAGCATTTT.

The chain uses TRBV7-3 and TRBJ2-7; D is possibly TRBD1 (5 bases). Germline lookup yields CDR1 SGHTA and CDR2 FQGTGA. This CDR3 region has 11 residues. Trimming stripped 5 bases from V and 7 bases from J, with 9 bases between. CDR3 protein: CASSDGAEQYF. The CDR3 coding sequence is TGTGCCAGCAGCGATGGGGCAGAGCAGTACTTC. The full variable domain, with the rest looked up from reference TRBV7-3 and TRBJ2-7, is GAGVSQTPSNKVTEKGKYVELRCDPISGHTALYWYRQSLGQGPEFLIYFQGTGAADDSGLPNDRFFAVRPEGSVSTLKIQRTERGDSAVYLCASSDGAEQYFGPGTRLTVT.

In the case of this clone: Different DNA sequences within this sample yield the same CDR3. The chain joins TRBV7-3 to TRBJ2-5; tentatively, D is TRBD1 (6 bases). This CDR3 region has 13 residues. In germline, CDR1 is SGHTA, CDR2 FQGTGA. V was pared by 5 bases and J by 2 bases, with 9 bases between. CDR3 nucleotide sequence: TGTGCCAGCAGCCCTACAGGGCAAGAGACCCAGTACTTC. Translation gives CASSPTGQETQYF.

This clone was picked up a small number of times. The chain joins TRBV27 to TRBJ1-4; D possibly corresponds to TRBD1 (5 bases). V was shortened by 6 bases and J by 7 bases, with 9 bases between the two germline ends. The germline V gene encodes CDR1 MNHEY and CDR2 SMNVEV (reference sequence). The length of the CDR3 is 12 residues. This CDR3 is CASSRGAEKLFF. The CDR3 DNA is TGTGCCAGCAGCCGTGGGGCTGAAAAACTGTTTTTT.

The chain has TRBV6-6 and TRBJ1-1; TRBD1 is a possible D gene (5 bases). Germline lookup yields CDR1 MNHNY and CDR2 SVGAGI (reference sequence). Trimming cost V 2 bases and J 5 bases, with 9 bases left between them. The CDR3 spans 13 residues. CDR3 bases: TGTGCCAGCAGTTACGCAGGGAAGACTGAAGCTTTCTTT. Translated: CASSYAGKTEAFF.

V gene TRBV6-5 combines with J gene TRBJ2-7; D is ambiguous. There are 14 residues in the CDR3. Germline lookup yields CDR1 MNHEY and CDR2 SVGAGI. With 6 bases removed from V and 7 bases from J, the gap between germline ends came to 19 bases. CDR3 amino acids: CASSAQFRLGEQYF. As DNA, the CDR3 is TGTGCCAGCAGCGCTCAGTTCCGGTTGGGGGAGCAGTACTTC.

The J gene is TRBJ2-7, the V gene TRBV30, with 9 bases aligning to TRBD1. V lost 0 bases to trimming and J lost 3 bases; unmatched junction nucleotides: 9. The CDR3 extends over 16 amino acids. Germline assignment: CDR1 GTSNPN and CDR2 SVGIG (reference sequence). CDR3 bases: TGTGCCTGGAGTGTCCCTCCGGACAGGGGCGGCTACGAGCAGTACTTC. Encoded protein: CAWSVPPDRGGYEQYF.

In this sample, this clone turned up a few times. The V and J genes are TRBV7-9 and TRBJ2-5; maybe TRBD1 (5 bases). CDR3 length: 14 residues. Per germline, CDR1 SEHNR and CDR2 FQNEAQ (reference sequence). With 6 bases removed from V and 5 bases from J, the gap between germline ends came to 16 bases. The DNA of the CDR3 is TGTGCCAGCAGTTCACAGGTTTCTGGGGAGACCCAGTACTTC. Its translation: CASSSQVSGETQYF.